The rows below give T cell receptor beta chains drawn from one sample of a study of T cells expressing NK-cell markers. Using the 5' RACE reads, TCRdb records one entry per CDR3 protein without DNA. The sample table includes about 370,000 distinct CDR3 sequences. The specimen sequenced was blood T cells: a sorted CD56 or NKG2C T cell subset, CD4+ or CD8+ T cells, or bulk PBMC T cells (not recorded which). The receptors stem from a woman aged 45-65 years in good health. Both conserved end residues are part of each CDR3.

V,J,CDR3
TRBV12-3/TRBV12-4,TRBJ1-1,CASSLGQGTEAFF
TRBV12-3/TRBV12-4,TRBJ2-7,CASSFGTRNYEQYF
TRBV29-1,TRBJ2-1,CSVESDRGVNEQFF
TRBV7-6,TRBJ2-5,CASSPSRAARETQYF
TRBV6-2/TRBV6-3,TRBJ2-7,CASSLLAGMGYEQYF
TRBV7-6,TRBJ1-4,CASSLAVTTNEKLFF
TRBV3-1,TRBJ1-4,CASSQDGPGTNEKLFF
TRBV5-1,TRBJ1-2,CASSLDTRQGYGYTF
TRBV25-1,TRBJ1-1,CASSRGQGPTEAFF
TRBV7-9,TRBJ2-5,CASGLDGRAGTQYF
TRBV27,TRBJ2-1,CASSLLSGRARNEQFF
TRBV12-5,TRBJ2-1,CASGFPQGNEQFF